The text below deals with one T cell receptor (beta chain). The antigen is not known. V dropped 1 base and J dropped 0; count of bases not matched to a gene: 15. CDR3 length: 21 residues. Some clones are missing from TCRdb's copy, which holds only in-frame ones; the method was immunoSEQ multiplex PCR. In the table there are 35,000 to 50,000 clones, less than 97% of which are singletons. These data are taken from a study of Tregs in tolerant kidney transplant recipients. Study in general: An approximately 3-day belatacept mixed lymphocyte reaction, sometimes plus 5-day graft donor restimulation, preceded CD4+CD25+CD127- sorting.

Study results and limitations: Biological reproducibility was not directly addressed in this study. Findings come from small patient numbers and require larger validation.

This TCR was recovered from a human donor in good health. Input material: Tregs from blood cultured with allogeneic cells. This chain joins TRBV6-7 and TRBJ1-3; 10 bases are shared with TRBD1. TRBV6-7 is reported as an ORF; its role is uncertain. CDR3 coding DNA: TGTGCCAGCAGTTACTGTGGGACAGGGGACCTACGCGTAGGCTCTGGAAACACCATATATTTT. Its protein product is CASSYCGTGDLRVGSGNTIYF.